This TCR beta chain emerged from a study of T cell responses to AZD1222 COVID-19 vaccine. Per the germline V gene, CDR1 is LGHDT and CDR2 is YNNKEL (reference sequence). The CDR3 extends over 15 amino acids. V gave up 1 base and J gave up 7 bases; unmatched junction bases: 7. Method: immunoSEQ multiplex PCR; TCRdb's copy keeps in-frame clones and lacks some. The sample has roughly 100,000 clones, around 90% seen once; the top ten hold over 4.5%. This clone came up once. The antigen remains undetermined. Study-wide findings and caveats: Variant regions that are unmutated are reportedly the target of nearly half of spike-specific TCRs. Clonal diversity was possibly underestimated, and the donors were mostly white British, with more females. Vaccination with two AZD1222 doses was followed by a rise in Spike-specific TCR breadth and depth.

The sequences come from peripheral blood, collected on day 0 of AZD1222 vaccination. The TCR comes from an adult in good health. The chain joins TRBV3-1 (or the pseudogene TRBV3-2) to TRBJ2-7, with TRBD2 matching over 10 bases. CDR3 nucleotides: TGTGCCAGCAGCCAAGGGATAGCGGGAGGAGGTGAGCAGTACTTC. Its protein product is CASSQGIAGGGEQYF.